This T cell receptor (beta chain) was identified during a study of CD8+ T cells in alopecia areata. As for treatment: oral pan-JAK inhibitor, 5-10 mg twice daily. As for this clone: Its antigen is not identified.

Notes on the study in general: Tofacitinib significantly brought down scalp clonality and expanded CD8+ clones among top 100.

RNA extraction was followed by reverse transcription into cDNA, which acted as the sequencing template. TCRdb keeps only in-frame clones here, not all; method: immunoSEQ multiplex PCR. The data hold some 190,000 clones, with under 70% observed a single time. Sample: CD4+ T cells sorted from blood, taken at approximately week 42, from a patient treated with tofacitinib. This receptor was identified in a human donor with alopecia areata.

In nucleotides, the CDR3 is TGCAGCGTTGCAGGGGGCCGATACCCGAACACTGAAGCTTTCTTT. This encodes CSVAGGRYPNTEAFF. V gene TRBV29-1 combines with J gene TRBJ1-1; the match to TRBD1 covers 8 bases. V was pared by 4 bases and J by 1 base, with 8 bases of the junction left unmatched. CDR1 and CDR2 from the germline V gene are SQVTM and ANQGSEA. This CDR3 contains 15 residues. The full variable domain, its missing parts supplied by reference TRBV29-1 and TRBJ1-1, is SAVISQKPSRDICQRGTSLTIQCQVDSQVTMMFWYRQQPGQSLTLIATANQGSEATYESGFVIDKFPISRPNLTFSTLTVSNMSPEDSSIYLCSVAGGRYPNTEAFFGQGTRLTVV.